Shown below are 20 T cell receptor beta chains from a single sample sequenced in a study of CD8 T cells in Susac syndrome. RNA amounts of about 0.45 to 1 ug underwent reverse transcription with random hexamers. TCRdb reanalysed the immunoSEQ multiplex PCR reads using MiXCR and keeps one entry per CDR3 protein. The profile shows more than 250,000 distinct CDR3 sequences, 90% to 95% of them singletons. The sequenced sample was CD4+ T cells from PBMCs. All receptors derive from a human donor with multiple sclerosis.

The rearrangement links TRBV19 to TRBJ2-7, with 11 nucleotides matching TRBD2. CDR3 length: 15 amino acids. Germline V gene data show CDR1 as LNHDA and CDR2 as SQIVND (reference sequence). The trim removed 3 bases at V and 6 bases at J, leaving 7 bases unmatched. The CDR3 DNA is TGTGCCAGTAGTATTTCCGGGACTAGCGGATCCGAGCAGTACTTC. This translates into CASSISGTSGSEQYF.

The chain links TRBV30 to TRBJ2-1; TRBD2 aligns across 11 bases. The V and J ends lost 4 bases and 0 bases, in that order; junction bases with no gene match: 2. The CDR3 loop spans 15 amino acids. The germline V gene encodes CDR1 GTSNPN and CDR2 SVGIG (reference sequence). The CDR3 DNA follows: TGTGCCTGGAACCTAGCGGGGGGCTCCTACAATGAGCAGTTCTTC. Its translation: CAWNLAGGSYNEQFF.

The chain employs TRBV5-1 and TRBJ1-1, with unresolved D. The CDR3 runs 15 residues. V was shortened by 6 bases and J by 1 base, with 16 bases between the two germline ends. The V gene's germline CDR1 is SGHRS and CDR2 YFSETQ. In nucleotides, the CDR3 is TGCGCCAGCAAAACCCTGGCGGCAGGGAACACTGAAGCTTTCTTT. Its translation: CASKTLAAGNTEAFF.

The chain employs TRBV7-9 and TRBJ2-5; D unclear. The CDR3 spans 11 residues. CDR1 is SEHNR, CDR2 FQNEAQ, per germline (reference sequence). The ends were cut back, 9 bases at V and 2 bases at J, with 7 bases in the middle. This CDR3 is CASEGQETQYF. CDR3 nucleotides: TGTGCCAGTGAAGGTCAAGAGACCCAGTACTTC.

V gene TRBV7-2 combines with J gene TRBJ2-5; D is possibly TRBD2 (6 bases). The germline V gene encodes CDR1 SGHTA and CDR2 FQGNSA. This CDR3 is 18 amino acids long. Trimming took 1 base from V and 5 from J, leaving 23 bases between them. The CDR3 protein is CASSLVVGGQGVGETQYF. DNA of the CDR3: TGTGCCAGCAGCTTAGTCGTTGGAGGGCAAGGGGTAGGGGAGACCCAGTACTTC.

The chain joins TRBV6-2 or TRBV6-3 to TRBJ2-1; maybe TRBD2 (5 bases). Germline CDR1 MNHEY, CDR2 SVGEGT. Trimming stripped 6 bases from V and 7 bases from J, with 19 bases between. CDR3 length: 15 residues. This CDR3 is CASRLRVSLANEQFF. DNA for the CDR3: TGTGCCAGCAGGCTGAGGGTCTCTTTGGCGAATGAGCAGTTCTTC.

V and J are TRBV12-3 or TRBV12-4 and TRBJ1-2; D is unclear. The CDR3 is 13 residues long. Between the trimmed V and J ends, which lost 2 bases and 1 base, there was a span of 5 bases. The CDR3 region has the DNA TGTGCCAGCAGTTTACCCGATAACTATGGCTACACCTTC. Its protein product is CASSLPDNYGYTF.

This chain uses TRBV7-2 with TRBJ2-7, with D perhaps TRBD2 (5 bases). Trimming shortened V by 1 base and J by 6 bases, and 10 bases separated the two germline ends. The length of the CDR3 is 13 residues. Per germline, CDR1 SGHTA and CDR2 FQGNSA. CDR3 loop: CASSLGGHSEQYF. CDR3 in DNA: TGTGCCAGCAGCTTAGGCGGGCATAGCGAGCAGTACTTC.

This chain joins TRBV4-1 and TRBJ2-7, with TRBD2 identical over 9 bases. Losses at the gene ends were 1 base for V and 2 bases for J; bases not matched to a gene: 6. Germline assignment: CDR1 MGHRA and CDR2 YSYEKL. This CDR3 contains 16 residues. CDR3 protein: CASSQARRTSAYEQYF. CDR3 nucleotides: TGCGCCAGCAGCCAAGCGAGAAGGACTAGCGCCTACGAGCAGTACTTC.

The V and J genes are TRBV30 and TRBJ2-5; D remains ambiguous. Per germline, CDR1 GTSNPN and CDR2 SVGIG (reference sequence). Trimming took off 0 bases at V and 8 bases at J, with 7 bases between the two ends. This CDR3 contains 11 residues. The DNA of the CDR3 is TGTGCCTGGAGTGTTTCGGTCACCCAGTACTTC. Protein sequence: CAWSVSVTQYF.

CDR3 in amino acids: CAWSPGLGIEQFF. As DNA, the CDR3 is TGTGCCTGGAGTCCGGGACTAGGGATTGAGCAGTTCTTC. V usage is TRBV30 and J usage is TRBJ2-1, with 8 bases aligning to TRBD2. CDR1 is GTSNPN and CDR2 is SVGIG in the germline V gene (reference sequence). Trimming took 2 bases from V and 9 from J; bases not matched to a gene: 6. This CDR3 is built from 13 residues.

The V gene is TRBV20-1, the J gene TRBJ2-1, with 15 bases lining up with TRBD2. The trim removed 3 bases at V and 7 bases at J, leaving 7 bases unmatched. The CDR3 spans 16 residues. Germline V gives CDR1 DFQATT, CDR2 SNEGSKA (reference sequence). The CDR3 coding sequence is TGCAGTGCTAGGGAGGGACTAGCGGGAGGTGATAATGAGCAGTTCTTC. Translated, it gives CSAREGLAGGDNEQFF.

In the case of this clonotype: One end of the junction is discordant with germline, which a read error may explain. The rearrangement joins TRBV7-7 to TRBJ2-6; the D is unclear. The V gene's germline CDR1 is SSHAT and CDR2 FNYEAQ (reference sequence). The CDR3 loop spans 15 amino acids. CDR3 nucleotides: TGTGCTAGCAGCCCATCTGCCGTGGGGGCCAACGTCCTGACTTTC. Encoded protein: CASSPSAVGANVLTF.

This clonotype was recorded a few times. This chain connects TRBV27 to TRBJ2-7; 10 bases line up with TRBD1. Germline assignment: CDR1 MNHEY and CDR2 SMNVEV (reference sequence). The CDR3 contains 14 residues. J gave up 1 base and V 6 bases, and 3 bases lay outside the gene matches. The CDR3 region is CASRGTGASYEQYF. CDR3 DNA sequence: TGTGCCAGCAGGGGGACAGGGGCGTCCTACGAGCAGTACTTC.

This chain uses TRBV5-1 with TRBJ2-7; possible D gene TRBD1, 5 bases. The CDR3 is made up of 16 amino acids. The V end was cut by 0 bases, the J end by 0 bases, with 13 bases between. CDR1 and CDR2 (germline): SGHRS, YFSETQ. The CDR3 spells CASSLAQGRSSYEQYF. For the CDR3, the DNA is TGCGCCAGCAGCTTGGCCCAGGGCCGAAGCTCCTACGAGCAGTACTTC.

V is TRBV5-1 and J is TRBJ1-2, with 8 bases lining up with TRBD1. The CDR3 is 15 residues long. V lost 1 base and J lost 6; bases outside the gene matches: 8. Germline V gene data show CDR1 as SGHRS and CDR2 as YFSETQ. The CDR3 DNA reads as TGCGCCAGCAGCTTGATGACAGGGGTCATTAATGGCTACACCTTC. It is translated as CASSLMTGVINGYTF.

The chain is built from TRBV7-9 and TRBJ2-7, with D tentatively TRBD2 (6 bases). V was shortened by 5 bases and J by 2 bases, with 16 bases between the two germline ends. Per germline, CDR1 SEHNR and CDR2 FQNEAQ (reference sequence). The CDR3 consists of 15 residues. The CDR3 protein is CASSNRGTRAYEQYF. CDR3 DNA sequence: TGTGCCAGCAGCAACCGCGGGACCCGAGCCTACGAGCAGTACTTC.

The sample holds one count of this clonotype. The gene calls are TRBV6-2 or TRBV6-3 and TRBJ1-5; maybe TRBD1 (6 bases). From germline, CDR1 is MNHEY and CDR2 SVGEGT. The V end lost 7 bases, the J end lost 5 bases, and 12 bases lay between the germline ends. CDR3 length equals 13 residues. The CDR3 DNA sequence: TGTGCCAGCAAGGAAGGGGGATATCAGCCCCAGCATTTT. Its protein is CASKEGGYQPQHF.

The rearrangement links TRBV19 to TRBJ1-2, with unresolved D. The CDR3 is 13 amino acids. Trimming left V 6 bases short and J 4 bases short, with 12 bases between. Per the germline V gene, CDR1 is LNHDA and CDR2 is SQIVND (reference sequence). This CDR3 is CASRPRGSYGYTF. In DNA, the CDR3 is TGTGCCAGTAGGCCTCGGGGTAGCTATGGCTACACCTTC.

The V and J genes are TRBV19 and TRBJ2-1; D ambiguous. CDR1 and CDR2 (germline): LNHDA, SQIVND (reference sequence). The CDR3 runs 13 residues. V lost 3 bases to trimming and J lost 3 bases, with 6 bases between them. The CDR3 spells CASSIPGYNEQFF. The CDR3, as DNA: TGTGCCAGTAGTATCCCCGGCTACAATGAGCAGTTCTTC. Together with reference TRBV19 and TRBJ2-1, the CDR3 gives the full variable domain: DGGITQSPKYLFRKEGQNVTLSCEQNLNHDAMYWYRQDPGQGLRLIYYSQIVNDFQKGDIAEGYSVSREKKESFPLTVTSAQKNPTAFYLCASSIPGYNEQFFGPGTRLTVL.